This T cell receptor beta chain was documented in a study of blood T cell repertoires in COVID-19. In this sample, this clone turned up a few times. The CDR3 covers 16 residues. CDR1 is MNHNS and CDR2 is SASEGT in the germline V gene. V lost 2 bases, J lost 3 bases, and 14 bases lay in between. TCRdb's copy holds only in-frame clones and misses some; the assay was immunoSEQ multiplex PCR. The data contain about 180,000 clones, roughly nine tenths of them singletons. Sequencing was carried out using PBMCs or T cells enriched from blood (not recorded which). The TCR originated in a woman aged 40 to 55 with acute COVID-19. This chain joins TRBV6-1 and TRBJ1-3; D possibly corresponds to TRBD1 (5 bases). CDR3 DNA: TGTGCCAGCAGTGAAATGGAGGGGACCGGTGGAAACACCATATATTTT. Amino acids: CASSEMEGTGGNTIYF.